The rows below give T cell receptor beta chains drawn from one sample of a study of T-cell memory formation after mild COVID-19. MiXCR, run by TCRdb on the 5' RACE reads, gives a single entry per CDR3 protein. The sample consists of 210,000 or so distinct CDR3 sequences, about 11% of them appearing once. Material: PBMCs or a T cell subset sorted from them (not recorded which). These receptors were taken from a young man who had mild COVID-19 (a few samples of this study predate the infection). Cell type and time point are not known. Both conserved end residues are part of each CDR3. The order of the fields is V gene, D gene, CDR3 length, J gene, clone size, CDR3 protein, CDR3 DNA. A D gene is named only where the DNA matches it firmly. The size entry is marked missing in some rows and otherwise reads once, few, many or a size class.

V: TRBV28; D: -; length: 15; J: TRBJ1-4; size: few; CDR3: CASSFEGRPLGKLFF; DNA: TGTGCCAGCAGTTTCGAGGGACGGCCTTTAGGGAAACTGTTTTTT
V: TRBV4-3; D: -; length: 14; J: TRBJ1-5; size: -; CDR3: CASSQEWAWWPQHF; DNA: TGCGCCAGCAGCCAAGAGTGGGCCTGGTGGCCCCAGCATTTT
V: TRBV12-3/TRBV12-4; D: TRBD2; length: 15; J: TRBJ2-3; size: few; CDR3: CASTPSAGGVDTQYF; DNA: TGTGCCAGCACACCGTCAGCGGGGGGTGTGGATACGCAGTATTTT
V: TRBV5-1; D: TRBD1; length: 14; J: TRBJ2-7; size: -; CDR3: CASSATGQEYEQYF; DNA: TGCGCCAGCAGCGCGACGGGACAGGAGTACGAGCAGTACTTC
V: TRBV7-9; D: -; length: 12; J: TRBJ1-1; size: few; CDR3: CATKLMDTEAFF; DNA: TGTGCCACCAAGCTGATGGACACTGAAGCTTTCTTT
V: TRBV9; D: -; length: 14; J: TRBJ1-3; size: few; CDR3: CASGVGDSGNTIYF; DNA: TGTGCCAGCGGGGTAGGAGACTCTGGAAACACCATATATTTT
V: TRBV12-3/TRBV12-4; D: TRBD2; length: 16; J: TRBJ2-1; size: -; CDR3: CASSSSGTSGDNEQFF; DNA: TGTGCCAGCAGTTCCTCCGGGACTAGCGGGGACAATGAGCAGTTCTTC
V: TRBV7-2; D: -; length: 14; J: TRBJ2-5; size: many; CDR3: CASSSNPGAETQYF; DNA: TGTGCCAGCAGCTCAAACCCCGGGGCAGAGACCCAGTACTTC
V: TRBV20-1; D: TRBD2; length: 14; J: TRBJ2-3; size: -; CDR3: CSATPGGSTDTQYF; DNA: TGCAGTGCCACCCCGGGGGGTAGCACAGATACGCAGTATTTT
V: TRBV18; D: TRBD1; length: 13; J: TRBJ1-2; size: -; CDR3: CASSSTGNYGYTF; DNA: TGTGCCAGCTCGTCGACAGGGAACTATGGCTACACCTTC
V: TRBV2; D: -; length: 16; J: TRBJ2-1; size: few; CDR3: CASGGIQGLLVNEQFF; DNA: TGTGCCAGCGGCGGCATCCAGGGTCTTCTGGTCAATGAGCAGTTCTTC
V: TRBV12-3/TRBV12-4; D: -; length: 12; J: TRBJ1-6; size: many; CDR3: CASSFIHSPLHF; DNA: TGTGCCAGCAGTTTTATCCATTCACCCCTCCACTTT
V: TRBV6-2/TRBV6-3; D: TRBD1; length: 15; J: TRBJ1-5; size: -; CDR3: CASSYGQGGNQPQHF; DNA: TGTGCCAGCAGTTACGGCCAGGGGGGAAATCAGCCCCAGCATTTT
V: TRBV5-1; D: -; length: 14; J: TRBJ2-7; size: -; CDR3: CASSSGGAGYEQYF; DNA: TGCGCCAGCAGCTCGGGCGGGGCAGGTTACGAGCAGTACTTC
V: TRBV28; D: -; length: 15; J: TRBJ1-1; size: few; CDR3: CASRPPRAMNTEAFF; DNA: TGTGCCAGCCGTCCCCCCAGGGCCATGAACACTGAAGCTTTCTTT
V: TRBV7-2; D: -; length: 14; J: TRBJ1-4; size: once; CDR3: CASSPAYTDEKLFF; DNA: TGTGCCAGCAGCCCAGCCTATACAGATGAAAAACTGTTTTTT
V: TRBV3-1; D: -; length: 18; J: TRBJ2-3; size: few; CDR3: CASSQDSPRLRGADTQYF; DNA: TGTGCCAGCAGCCAAGATTCCCCTAGGCTACGGGGAGCCGATACGCAGTATTTT
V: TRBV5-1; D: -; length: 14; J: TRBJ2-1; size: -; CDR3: CASSIPTGRVSPFF; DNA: TGCGCCAGCAGCATTCCGACAGGGAGGGTGAGCCCGTTCTTC
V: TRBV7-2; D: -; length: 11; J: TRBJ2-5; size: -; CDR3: CASSLDWTQYF; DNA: TGTGCCAGCAGCTTAGATTGGACCCAGTACTTC
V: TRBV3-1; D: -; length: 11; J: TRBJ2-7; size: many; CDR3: CASSPGGEQYF; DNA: TGTGCCAGCAGCCCCGGAGGCGAGCAGTACTTC
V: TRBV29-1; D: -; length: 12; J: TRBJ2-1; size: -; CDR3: CSVDKDLNEQFF; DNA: TGCAGCGTTGATAAGGATCTCAATGAGCAGTTCTTC
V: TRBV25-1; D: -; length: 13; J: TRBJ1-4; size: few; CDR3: CASRRGPNEKLFF; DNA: TGTGCCAGCCGCCGGGGCCCTAATGAAAAACTGTTTTTT
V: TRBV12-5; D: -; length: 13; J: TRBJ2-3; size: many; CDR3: CASGPDSLDTQYF; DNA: TGTGCTAGTGGTCCGGACAGCTTAGATACGCAGTATTTT